These 8 T cell receptor beta chains came from one sample sequenced in a study of response to subunit inactivated influenza vaccine (dated by TCRdb to 2017 to 2018). Preparation of the library involved RT-PCR. TCRdb shows the sequencer as Illumina HiSeq 2500. TCRdb reran the public reads through fastp at Q25 and MiXCR, keeping productive beta chains. Every CDR3 protein is listed once, alongside the most common genes and DNA of its rows. This sample lists 400,000 to 650,000 distinct CDR3 sequences; 6.5% to 8% were detected once. About an eighth of the sample goes to the ten largest clones. The sequencing used PBMCs from blood, collected around 25 months after vaccination. The receptors derive from a man in his fifties or sixties who received an inactivated influenza vaccine. Donor details come from another sample of the same person, matched by shared clones.

V is TRBV9 and J is TRBJ2-7, with 8 bases that match TRBD1. The CDR3 extends over 14 amino acids. V gave up 2 bases and J gave up 6 bases; unmatched junction bases: 7. The V gene's germline CDR1 is SGDLS and CDR2 YYNGEE. The CDR3 nucleotides read TGTGCCAGCAGCGTTGGACAGGGAGTTCGCGAGCAGTACTTC. This encodes CASSVGQGVREQYF. The whole variable domain, filled in from reference TRBV9 and TRBJ2-7, reads DSGVTQTPKHLITATGQRVTLRCSPRSGDLSVYWYQQSLDQGLQFLIQYYNGEERAKGNILERFSAQQFPDLHSELNLSSLELGDSALYFCASSVGQGVREQYFGPGTRLTVT.

This clonotype has just a few counts. The genes are TRBV6-1 and TRBJ1-1, with D tentatively TRBD1 (6 bases). Germline CDR1 is MNHNS and CDR2 is SASEGT. The CDR3 covers 16 residues. The V end lost 9 bases, the J end lost 2 bases, and 22 bases lay between the germline ends. CDR3 sequence: CASSGSTGTLNTEAFF. The CDR3 coding sequence is TGTGCCAGTTCAGGCTCTACTGGGACATTAAACACTGAAGCTTTCTTT.

This clonotype was detected ten times or more. The chain couples TRBV5-1 to TRBJ1-4; D is perhaps TRBD1 (6 bases). Germline V gene sequence: CDR1 SGHRS, CDR2 YFSETQ. V lost 1 base, J lost 2 bases, and 12 bases lay in between. The CDR3 contains 16 residues. The CDR3 coding sequence is TGCGCCAGCAGCTTGACCCCGACAGGCACTAATGAAAAACTGTTTTTT. It codes for CASSLTPTGTNEKLFF.

This clonotype appeared many times. The chain employs TRBV7-8 and TRBJ1-3, with TRBD1 as a possible D gene (5 bases). Trimming took off 2 bases at V and 5 bases at J, with 16 bases between the two ends. Germline CDR1 SGHVS, CDR2 FQNEAQ. There are 16 residues in the CDR3. CDR3 in amino acids: CASSLLGRASRNTIYF. Written as DNA, the CDR3 is TGTGCCAGCAGCTTATTGGGCAGGGCAAGCAGAAACACCATATATTTT.

This clonotype was seen ten or more times. The gene calls are TRBV15 and TRBJ2-1; TRBD2 might be the D (6 bases). Trimming pared 5 bases from V and 6 bases from J, leaving 14 bases between. The CDR3 runs 14 residues. Per the germline V gene, CDR1 is LNHNV and CDR2 is YYDKDF (reference sequence). The CDR3 sequence is CATSVSGGINEQFF. Here the CDR3 DNA reads TGTGCCACCAGCGTTAGCGGCGGTATCAATGAGCAGTTCTTC.

This clonotype was detected ten times or more. The chain combines TRBV29-1 with TRBJ2-5, with no clear D. This CDR3 contains 13 residues. Germline assignment: CDR1 SQVTM and CDR2 ANQGSEA. V was trimmed by 0 bases and J by 7 bases, leaving 12 bases between them. CDR3 protein: CSVEDLDFGTQYF. The DNA for the CDR3 is TGCAGCGTTGAAGATCTAGATTTCGGGACCCAGTACTTC.

This clonotype has a count of ten or more. The V gene is TRBV20-1, the J gene TRBJ2-1, with TRBD2 matching 11 bases. The CDR3 consists of 20 residues. CDR1 is DFQATT and CDR2 is SNEGSKA in the germline V gene (reference sequence). The V gene end was trimmed by 2 bases and the J gene end by 2 bases; junction bases not matched to a gene: 17. This CDR3 is CSARPNLRTGTSGAYNEQFF. The CDR3 DNA is TGCAGTGCTAGACCTAACCTGAGAACCGGGACTAGCGGAGCCTACAATGAGCAGTTCTTC.

This clonotype was seen many times. The CDR3, as DNA: TGTGCCAGCAGTTACCCCGGGACAGGCGGGGAGCTGTTTTTT. Translating it yields CASSYPGTGGELFF. The chain has TRBV6-2 or TRBV6-3 and TRBJ2-2, with 8 bases fitting TRBD1. Germline-derived CDR1 and CDR2 are MNHEY and SVGEGT. Unmatched junction bases numbered 3, after V lost 2 bases and J lost 7 bases. The CDR3 has 14 residues.